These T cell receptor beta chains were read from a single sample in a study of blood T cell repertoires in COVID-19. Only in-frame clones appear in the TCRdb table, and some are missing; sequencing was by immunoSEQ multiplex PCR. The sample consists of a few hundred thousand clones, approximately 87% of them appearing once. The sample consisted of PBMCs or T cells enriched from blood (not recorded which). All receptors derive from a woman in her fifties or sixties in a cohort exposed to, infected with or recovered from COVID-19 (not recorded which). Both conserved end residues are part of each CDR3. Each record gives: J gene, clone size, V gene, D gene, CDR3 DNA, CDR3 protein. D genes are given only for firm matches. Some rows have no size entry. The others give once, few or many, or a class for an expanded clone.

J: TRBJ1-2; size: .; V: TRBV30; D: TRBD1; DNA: TGTGCCTGGAACCCGACAGGGGGAAGCTACACCTTC; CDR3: CAWNPTGGSYTF
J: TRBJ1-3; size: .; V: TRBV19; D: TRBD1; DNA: TGTGCCAGTACCCACAGGGGTTACACCATATATTTT; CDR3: CASTHRGYTIYF
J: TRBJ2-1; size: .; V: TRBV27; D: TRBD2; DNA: TGTGCCAGCAGTTTGACTAGCGGTAATGAGCAGTTCTTC; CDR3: CASSLTSGNEQFF
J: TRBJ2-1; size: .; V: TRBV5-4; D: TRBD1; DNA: TGTGCCAGCAGCCCTAACATTGTTCCGGGACAGGGTTTGAATGAGCAGTTCTTC; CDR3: CASSPNIVPGQGLNEQFF
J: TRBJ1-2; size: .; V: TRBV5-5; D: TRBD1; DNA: TGTGCCAGCAGCGGACAGGCCTATGGCTACACCTTC; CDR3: CASSGQAYGYTF
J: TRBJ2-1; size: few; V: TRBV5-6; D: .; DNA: TGTGCCAGCAGCCGACCCGGGACTTCCAACAATGAGCAGTTCTTC; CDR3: CASSRPGTSNNEQFF
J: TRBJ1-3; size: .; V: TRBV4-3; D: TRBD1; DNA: TGCGCCAGCAGCCAAGATGGGACAGGGGGCGGAAACACCATATATTTT; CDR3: CASSQDGTGGGNTIYF
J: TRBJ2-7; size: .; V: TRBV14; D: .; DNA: TGTGCCAGCAGCCAATTACTATCGACCTACGAGCAGTACTTC; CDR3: CASSQLLSTYEQYF
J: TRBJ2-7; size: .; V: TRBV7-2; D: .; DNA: TGTGCCAGCAGCTTCAGGTACGAGCAGTACTTC; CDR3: CASSFRYEQYF
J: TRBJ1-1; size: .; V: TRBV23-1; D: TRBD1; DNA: TGCGCCAGCAGTCAGGGACAGGGGCGTACTGAAGCTTTCTTT; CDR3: CASSQGQGRTEAFF
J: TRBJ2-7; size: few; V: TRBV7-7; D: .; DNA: TGTGCTAGCAGCTGGAGAGATGGCGGACACCACTACGAGCAGTACTTC; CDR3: CASSWRDGGHHYEQYF
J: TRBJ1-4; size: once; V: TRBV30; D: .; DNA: TGTGCCTGGAGTGTAGGGAGGTCAACTAATGAAAAACTGTTTTTT; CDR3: CAWSVGRSTNEKLFF